Each of the 9 T cell receptor beta chains below was sequenced from the same sample in a study of blood T cell repertoires in COVID-19. TCRdb keeps only in-frame clones here, not all; method: immunoSEQ multiplex PCR. The repertoire consists of some 120,000 clones, with roughly 80% occurring once and the leading ten covering 2% to 2.5%. Sequencing was done on a sample of peripheral blood. The receptor set was obtained from a young man with acute or convalescent COVID-19.

The rearrangement joins TRBV4-1 to TRBJ2-3; no reliable D call. Germline V gene data show CDR1 as MGHRA and CDR2 as YSYEKL. V lost 1 base and J lost 2, with 7 bases in between. CDR3 length equals 14 residues. The CDR3 coding sequence is TGCGCCAGCAGCCAAGGGGCAGCCACAGATACGCAGTATTTT. It encodes CASSQGAATDTQYF.

The chain recombines TRBV11-2 with TRBJ2-7; the D is unclear. V gave up 6 bases and J gave up 4 bases, with 7 bases separating them. The CDR3 runs to 11 residues. CDR1 and CDR2 (germline): SGHAT, FQNNGV. This CDR3 is CASSSSYEQYV. For the CDR3, the DNA is TGTGCCAGCAGTTCCTCTTACGAGCAGTACGTC.

The V call is TRBV2, the J call TRBJ2-1; D is unclear. Trimming cost V 5 bases and J 4 bases, with 3 bases left between them. The germline V gene encodes CDR1 SNHLY and CDR2 FYNNEI. The CDR3 sequence is 11 residues long. The CDR3 protein is CASSLYNEQFF. Written as DNA, the CDR3 is TGTGCCAGCAGTCTTTACAATGAGCAGTTCTTC.

The rearrangement uses TRBV11-3 and TRBJ1-1; D not certain. Germline CDR1 is SGHNT and CDR2 is YENEEA. V was clipped by 2 bases and J by 0 bases, with 4 bases between them. This CDR3 is 13 amino acids long. As DNA, the CDR3 is TGTGCCAGCAGCTTAACGGTGAACACTGAAGCTTTCTTT. Residues: CASSLTVNTEAFF.

This clone appeared once. The chain recombines TRBV30 with TRBJ1-6; perhaps TRBD1 as D (5 bases). Trimming shortened V by 2 bases and J by 6 bases, and 11 bases separated the two germline ends. This CDR3 is built from 14 residues. The germline V gene has CDR1 GTSNPN and CDR2 SVGIG (reference sequence). The CDR3 sequence: CAWSPGEFNSPLHF. The DNA of the CDR3 is TGTGCCTGGAGTCCGGGGGAATTTAATTCACCCCTCCACTTT.

This sequence joins TRBV19 and TRBJ1-5; 7 positions match TRBD1. The CDR3 length is 15 residues. Germline assignment: CDR1 LNHDA and CDR2 SQIVND (reference sequence). Losses at the gene ends were 6 bases for V and 0 bases for J; bases not matched to a gene: 5. CDR3 protein: CASRTTGNSNQPQHF. CDR3 in DNA: TGTGCCAGTAGGACGACAGGGAATAGCAATCAGCCCCAGCATTTT. The full variable domain, rest sourced from reference TRBV19 and TRBJ1-5, is DGGITQSPKYLFRKEGQNVTLSCEQNLNHDAMYWYRQDPGQGLRLIYYSQIVNDFQKGDIAEGYSVSREKKESFPLTVTSAQKNPTAFYLCASRTTGNSNQPQHFGDGTRLSIL.

The chain carries TRBV2 and TRBJ1-5; D gene uncertain. CDR3 length: 14 amino acids. The ends were cut back, 7 bases at V and 8 bases at J, with 18 bases in the middle. CDR1 is SNHLY and CDR2 is FYNNEI in the germline V gene. The CDR3 region is CASTDLTSREPQHF. In DNA, the CDR3 is TGTGCCAGCACCGACTTAACCTCGAGGGAGCCCCAGCATTTT. The variable domain in full, completed from reference TRBV2 and TRBJ1-5, reads EPEVTQTPSHQVTQMGQEVILRCVPISNHLYFYWYRQILGQKVEFLVSFYNNEISEKSEIFDDQFSVERPDGSNFTLKIRSTKLEDSAMYFCASTDLTSREPQHFGDGTRLSIL.

This rearrangement joins TRBV28 to TRBJ2-5; D is unresolved. Looked up from germline, CDR1 is MDHEN and CDR2 is SYDVKM. V was pared by 6 bases and J by 5 bases, with 10 bases between. The CDR3 loop spans 12 amino acids. For the CDR3, the DNA is TGTGCCAGCAGCAATCTCGGGGAGACCCAGTACTTC. Protein sequence: CASSNLGETQYF.

The gene calls are TRBV19 and TRBJ1-2; 7 positions agree with TRBD1. This CDR3 is built from 12 residues. Germline-derived CDR1 and CDR2 are LNHDA and SQIVND (reference sequence). CDR3 in amino acids: CASQGYNYGYTF. Here the CDR3 DNA reads TGTGCTTCACAGGGGTACAACTATGGCTACACCTTC.